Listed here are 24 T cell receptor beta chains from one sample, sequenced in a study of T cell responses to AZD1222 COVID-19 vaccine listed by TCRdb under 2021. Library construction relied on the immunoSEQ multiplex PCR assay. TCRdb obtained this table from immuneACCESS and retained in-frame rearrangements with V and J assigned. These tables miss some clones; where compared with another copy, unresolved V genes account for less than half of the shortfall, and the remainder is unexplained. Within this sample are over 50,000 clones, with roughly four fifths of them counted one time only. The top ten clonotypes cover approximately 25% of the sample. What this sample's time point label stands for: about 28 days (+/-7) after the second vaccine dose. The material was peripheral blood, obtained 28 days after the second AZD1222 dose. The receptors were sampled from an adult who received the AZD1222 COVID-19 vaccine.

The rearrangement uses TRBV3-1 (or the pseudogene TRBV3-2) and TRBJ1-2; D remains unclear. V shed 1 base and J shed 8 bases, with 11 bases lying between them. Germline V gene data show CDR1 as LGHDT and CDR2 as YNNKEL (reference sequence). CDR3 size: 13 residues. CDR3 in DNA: TGTGCCAGCAGCCAAGGCGGGGTGGAAGGCTACACCTTC. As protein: CASSQGGVEGYTF.

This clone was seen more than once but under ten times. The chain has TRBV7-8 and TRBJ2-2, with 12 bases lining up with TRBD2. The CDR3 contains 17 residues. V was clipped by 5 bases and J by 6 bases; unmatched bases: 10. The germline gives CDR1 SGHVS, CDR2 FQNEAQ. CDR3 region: CASSALTSGRFSGELFF. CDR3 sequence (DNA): TGTGCCAGCAGCGCCCTGACTAGCGGGAGATTTTCCGGGGAGCTGTTTTTT.

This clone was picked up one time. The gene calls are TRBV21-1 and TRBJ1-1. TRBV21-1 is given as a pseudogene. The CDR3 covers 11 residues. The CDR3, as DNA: TGTGCCAGCAGCAATGACACTGAAGCTTTCTTT. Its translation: CASSNDTEAFF.

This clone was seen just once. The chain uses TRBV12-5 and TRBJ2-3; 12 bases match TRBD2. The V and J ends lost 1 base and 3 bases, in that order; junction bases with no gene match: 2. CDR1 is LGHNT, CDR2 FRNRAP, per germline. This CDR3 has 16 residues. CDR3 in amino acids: CASGLGLAGETDTQYF. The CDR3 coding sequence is TGTGCTAGTGGTTTGGGACTAGCGGGAGAGACAGATACGCAGTATTTT.

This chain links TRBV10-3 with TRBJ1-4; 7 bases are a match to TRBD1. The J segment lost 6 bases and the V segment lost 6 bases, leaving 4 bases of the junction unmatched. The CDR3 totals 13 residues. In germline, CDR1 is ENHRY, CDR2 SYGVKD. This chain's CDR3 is CAIRRDRDEKLFF. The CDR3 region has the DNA TGTGCCATCAGAAGAGACAGGGATGAAAAACTGTTTTTT.

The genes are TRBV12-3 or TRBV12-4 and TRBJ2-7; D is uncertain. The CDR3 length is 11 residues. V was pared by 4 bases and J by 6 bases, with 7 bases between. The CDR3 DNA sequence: TGTGCCAGCAGTTCATTTAGCGAGCAGTACTTC. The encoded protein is CASSSFSEQYF.

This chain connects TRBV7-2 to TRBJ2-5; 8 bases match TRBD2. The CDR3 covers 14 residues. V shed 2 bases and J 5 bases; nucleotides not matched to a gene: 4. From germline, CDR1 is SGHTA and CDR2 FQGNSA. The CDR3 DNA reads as TGTGCCAGCAGCTTAAGCGGGGGCTTGGAGACCCAGTACTTC. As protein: CASSLSGGLETQYF.

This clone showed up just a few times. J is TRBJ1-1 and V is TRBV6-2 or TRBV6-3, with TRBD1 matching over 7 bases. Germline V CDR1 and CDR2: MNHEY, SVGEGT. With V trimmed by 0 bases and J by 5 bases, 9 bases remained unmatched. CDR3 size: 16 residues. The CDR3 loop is CASSYSYTTGWTEAFF. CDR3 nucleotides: TGTGCCAGCAGTTACTCGTATACGACAGGGTGGACTGAAGCTTTCTTT.

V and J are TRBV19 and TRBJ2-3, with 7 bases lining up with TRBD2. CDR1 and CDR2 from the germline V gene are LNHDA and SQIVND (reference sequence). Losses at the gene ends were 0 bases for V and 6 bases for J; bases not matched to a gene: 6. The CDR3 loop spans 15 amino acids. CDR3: CASSIEGGPLDTQYF. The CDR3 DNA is TGTGCCAGTAGTATAGAGGGAGGGCCACTGGATACGCAGTATTTT.

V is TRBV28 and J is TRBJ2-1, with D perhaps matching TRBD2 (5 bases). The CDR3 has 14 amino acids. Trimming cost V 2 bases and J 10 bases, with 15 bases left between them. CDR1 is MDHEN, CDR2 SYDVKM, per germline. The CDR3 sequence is CASSLGKVGDEQFF. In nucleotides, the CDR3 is TGTGCCAGCAGTTTAGGGAAGGTGGGAGACGAGCAGTTCTTC.

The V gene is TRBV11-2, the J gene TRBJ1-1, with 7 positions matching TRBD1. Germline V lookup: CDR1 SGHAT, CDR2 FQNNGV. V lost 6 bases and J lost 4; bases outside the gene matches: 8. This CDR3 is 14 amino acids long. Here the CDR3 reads CASRPTTGVTEAFF. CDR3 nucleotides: TGTGCCAGCAGACCCACCACAGGGGTCACTGAAGCTTTCTTT.

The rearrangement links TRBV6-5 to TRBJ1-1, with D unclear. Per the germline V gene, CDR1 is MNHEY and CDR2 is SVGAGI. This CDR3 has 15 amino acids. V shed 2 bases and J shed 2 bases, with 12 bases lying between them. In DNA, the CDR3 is TGTGCCAGCAGTTACGGAATAGGAATAAACACTGAAGCTTTCTTT. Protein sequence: CASSYGIGINTEAFF.

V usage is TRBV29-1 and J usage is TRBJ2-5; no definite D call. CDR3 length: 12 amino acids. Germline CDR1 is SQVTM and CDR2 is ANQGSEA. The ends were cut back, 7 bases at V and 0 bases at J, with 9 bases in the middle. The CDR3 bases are TGCAGCGGGAATGACAACCAAGAGACCCAGTACTTC. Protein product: CSGNDNQETQYF.

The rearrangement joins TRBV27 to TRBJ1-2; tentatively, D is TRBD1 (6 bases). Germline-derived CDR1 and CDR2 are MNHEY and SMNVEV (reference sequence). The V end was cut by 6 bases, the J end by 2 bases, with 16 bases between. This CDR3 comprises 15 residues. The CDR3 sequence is CASRGGDQSNYGYTF. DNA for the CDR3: TGTGCCAGCAGAGGGGGAGATCAATCGAACTATGGCTACACCTTC.

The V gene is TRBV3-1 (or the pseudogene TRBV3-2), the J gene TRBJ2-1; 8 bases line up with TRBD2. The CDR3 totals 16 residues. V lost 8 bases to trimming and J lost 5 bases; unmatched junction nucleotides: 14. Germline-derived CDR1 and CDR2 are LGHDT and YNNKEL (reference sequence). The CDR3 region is CASAGGRSPGDNEQFF. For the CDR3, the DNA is TGTGCCAGCGCGGGCGGGAGGTCCCCTGGGGACAATGAGCAGTTCTTC.

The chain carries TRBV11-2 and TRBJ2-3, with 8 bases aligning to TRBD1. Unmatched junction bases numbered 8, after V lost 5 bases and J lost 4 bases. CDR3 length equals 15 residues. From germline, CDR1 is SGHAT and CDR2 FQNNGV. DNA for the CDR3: TGTGCCAGCAGCCCGAGACGACAGGGGTCAGATACGCAGTATTTT. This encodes CASSPRRQGSDTQYF. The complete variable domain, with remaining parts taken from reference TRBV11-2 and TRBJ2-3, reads EAGVAQSPRYKIIEKRQSVAFWCNPISGHATLYWYQQILGQGPKLLIQFQNNGVVDDSQLPKDRFSAERLKGVDSTLKIQPAKLEDSAVYLCASSPRRQGSDTQYFGPGTRLTVL.

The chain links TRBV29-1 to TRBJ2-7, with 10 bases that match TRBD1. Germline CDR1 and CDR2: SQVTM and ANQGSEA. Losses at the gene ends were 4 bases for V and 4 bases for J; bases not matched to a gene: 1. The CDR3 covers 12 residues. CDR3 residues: CSVGGQGYEQYF. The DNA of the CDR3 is TGCAGCGTTGGGGGACAGGGGTACGAGCAGTACTTC.

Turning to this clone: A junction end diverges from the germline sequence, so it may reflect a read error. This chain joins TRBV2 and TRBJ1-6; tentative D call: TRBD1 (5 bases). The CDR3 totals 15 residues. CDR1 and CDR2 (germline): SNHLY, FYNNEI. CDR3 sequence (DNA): TGTGCCAGCAGGGGGCAGGATTTTACCCCGGGACCCCTCTACTTT. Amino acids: CASRGQDFTPGPLYF.

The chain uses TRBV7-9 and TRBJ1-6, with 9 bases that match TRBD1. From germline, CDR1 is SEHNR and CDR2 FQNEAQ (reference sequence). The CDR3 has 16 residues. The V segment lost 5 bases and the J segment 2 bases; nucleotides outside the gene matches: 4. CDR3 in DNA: TGTGCCAGCAGCAAGACAGGGGGAACCTATAATTCACCCCTCCACTTT. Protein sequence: CASSKTGGTYNSPLHF.

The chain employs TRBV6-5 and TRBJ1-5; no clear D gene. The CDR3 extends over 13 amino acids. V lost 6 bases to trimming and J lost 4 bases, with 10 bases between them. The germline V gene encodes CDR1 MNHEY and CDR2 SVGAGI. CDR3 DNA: TGTGCCAGCAGCCCCCAACAGAATCAGCCCCAGCATTTT. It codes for CASSPQQNQPQHF.

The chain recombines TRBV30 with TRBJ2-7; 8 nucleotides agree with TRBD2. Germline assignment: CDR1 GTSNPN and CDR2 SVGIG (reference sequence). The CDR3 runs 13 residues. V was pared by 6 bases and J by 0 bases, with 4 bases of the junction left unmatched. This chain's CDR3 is CACLGGGSYEQYF. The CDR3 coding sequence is TGTGCCTGTCTCGGGGGGGGCTCCTACGAGCAGTACTTC.

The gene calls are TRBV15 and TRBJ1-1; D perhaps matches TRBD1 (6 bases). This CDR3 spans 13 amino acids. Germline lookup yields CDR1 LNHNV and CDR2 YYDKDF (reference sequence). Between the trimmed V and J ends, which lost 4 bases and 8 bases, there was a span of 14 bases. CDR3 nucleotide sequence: TGTGCCACCAGCATATCCAGGACAGCGGAAGCTTTCTTT. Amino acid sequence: CATSISRTAEAFF.

The CDR3 coding sequence is TGTGCCAGCAGTGTCGTAAACCACACTGAAGCTTTCTTT. It codes for CASSVVNHTEAFF. The rearrangement joins TRBV6-7 to TRBJ1-1; no clear D gene. Being an ORF, TRBV6-7 has a function that is uncertain. The CDR3 runs to 13 residues. Trimming removed 5 bases at V and 3 bases at J, with 10 bases between.

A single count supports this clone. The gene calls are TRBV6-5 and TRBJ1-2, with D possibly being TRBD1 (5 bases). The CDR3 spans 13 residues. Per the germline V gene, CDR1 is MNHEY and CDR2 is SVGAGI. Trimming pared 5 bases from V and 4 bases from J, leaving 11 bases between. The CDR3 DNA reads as TGTGCCAGCAGTAGACAGATCACCTATGGCTACACCTTC. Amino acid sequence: CASSRQITYGYTF.